This T cell receptor beta chain was documented in a study of T cells in localized non-small cell lung cancer. The study's findings and limits: Adjacent lung exhibited a median of about 50 among the 100 most abundant tumor clones. Patients showing higher blood T cell density tended to see longer overall survival.

Turning to this clone: The antigen is unknown.

This CDR3 is built from 13 residues. V shed 4 bases and J shed 2 bases, with 8 bases lying between them. Germline V lookup: CDR1 SGHRS, CDR2 YFSETQ. Repertoires were generated with immunoSEQ multiplex PCR, while TCRdb's copy carries only in-frame clones and drops some. The sample has over 20,000 clones, approximately 86% seen once. The source was peripheral blood, collected before any cancer treatment. The chain is built from TRBV5-1 and TRBJ2-3; possibly TRBD2 for D (5 bases). The source of this sequence is a female donor at least 60 years old with stage I lung adenocarcinoma. The CDR3 is CASSGRTTDTQYF. The DNA for the CDR3 is TGCGCCAGCAGCGGGAGAACCACAGATACGCAGTATTTT.